This TCR beta chain was retrieved from a study of beta chain features in type 1 diabetes. This clone showed up just a few times. Its specificity is unknown. CDR1 is SGDLS and CDR2 is YYNGEE in the germline V gene. V was shortened by 0 bases and J by 4 bases, with 7 bases between the two germline ends. The length of the CDR3 is 13 residues. Expressed TCRB transcripts were sequenced, since all the RNA that had been isolated was reverse transcribed. Data came from immunoSEQ multiplex PCR; TCRdb stores just in-frame clones and leaves some out. The sample lists around 300,000 clones, approximately 10% occurring once. Study-wide findings and caveats: Among type 1 diabetes patients, VDJ junctions had fewer insertions and more deletions.

A single heparinised draw of about 100 mL on average was taken per donor. The origin of this receptor is a woman in her twenties or thirties in good health. Sequencing input: naive CD4+ T cells from blood. The rearrangement uses TRBV9 and TRBJ1-1; D gene unclear. The CDR3, as DNA: TGTGCCAGCAGCGTAGGGACTTTCACTGAAGCTTTCTTT. It specifies CASSVGTFTEAFF.